This TCR beta chain was sequenced in a study of T cell responses to AZD1222 COVID-19 vaccine. Study-wide points: When two AZD1222 doses had been given, Spike-specific TCR breadth and depth rose.

Notes on this clone: Its matching antigen is unknown.

The protocol was immunoSEQ multiplex PCR, while the TCRdb copy is restricted to in-frame clones and leaves out a portion. The top ten hold about 6% of the sample, which has more than 80,000 clones, 88% seen once. V was clipped by 4 bases and J by 8 bases; unmatched bases: 7. Per germline, CDR1 SGHDN and CDR2 FVKESK. CDR3 length: 14 amino acids. This chain connects TRBV14 to TRBJ1-4; TRBD1 matches 7 bases. The receptor was isolated from an adult in good health. The sequenced sample was peripheral blood, obtained on day 0 of AZD1222 vaccination. The CDR3 DNA follows: TGTGCCAGCAGCCGCAGGGGGGAACTAGAAAAACTGTTTTTT. This translates into CASSRRGELEKLFF.